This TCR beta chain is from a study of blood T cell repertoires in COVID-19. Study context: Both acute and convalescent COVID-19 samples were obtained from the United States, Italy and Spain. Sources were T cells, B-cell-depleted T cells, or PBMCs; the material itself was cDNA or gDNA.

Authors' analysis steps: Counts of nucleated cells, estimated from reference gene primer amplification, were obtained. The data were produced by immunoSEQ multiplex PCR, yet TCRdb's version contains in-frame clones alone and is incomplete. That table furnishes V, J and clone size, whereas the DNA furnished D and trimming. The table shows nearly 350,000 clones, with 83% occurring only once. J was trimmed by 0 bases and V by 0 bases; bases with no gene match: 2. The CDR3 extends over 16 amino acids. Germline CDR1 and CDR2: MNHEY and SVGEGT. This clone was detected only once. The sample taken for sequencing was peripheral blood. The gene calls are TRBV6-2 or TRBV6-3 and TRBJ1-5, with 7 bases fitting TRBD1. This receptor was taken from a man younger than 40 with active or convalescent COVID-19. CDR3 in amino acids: CASSYSGTASNQPQHF. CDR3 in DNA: TGTGCCAGCAGTTACTCCGGGACAGCTAGCAATCAGCCCCAGCATTTT.